This is a list of T cell receptor beta chains from one sample in a study of radiotherapy plus CTLA-4 blockade in lung cancer. Clones were read by immunoSEQ multiplex PCR, and TCRdb kept only the in-frame ones, dropping some. Of about 78,000 clones in the sample, 85% to 90% were seen once. Source: peripheral blood, taken from a patient treated with radiotherapy plus ipilimumab. The receptors here all came from a human donor with non-small cell lung cancer who had stable disease on radiotherapy plus ipilimumab. Each CDR3 is given with its conserved first and last residue. The D gene is left open where the match is weak. Clone size appears in some rows only: once, few, many, or a class for an expanded clone.

cdr3_nt cdr3_aa v_call clone_size j_call d_call
TGTGCCAGCAGCACACAGACCACTGAAGAGACCCAGTACTTC CASSTQTTEETQYF TRBV7-6 - TRBJ2-5 -
TGTGCCAGCAGCCAGGGACAGGGGGCCGCGGGCTACACCTTC CASSQGQGAAGYTF TRBV7-9 few TRBJ1-2 TRBD1
TGTGCCAGCTCACCCCCGGGACTAGCGGGGTCGAGCTCCTACGAGCAGTACTTC CASSPPGLAGSSSYEQYF TRBV18 - TRBJ2-7 TRBD2
TGCGCCAGCAGCTTGGCCTTAGGGTCGGATACGCAGTATTTT CASSLALGSDTQYF TRBV5-1 - TRBJ2-3 -
TGCACCAGCAGCCAAGTCTCTCTGGCGGGAGAGTACAATGAGCAGTTCTTC CTSSQVSLAGEYNEQFF TRBV1 - TRBJ2-1 -
TGTGCCAGCAGCCGGGAGTCAGGGGGCGACTATGGCTACACCTTC CASSRESGGDYGYTF TRBV7-9 - TRBJ1-2 TRBD1
TGCGCCACCCTACTGTTCACTAGCGGGGATAGCTATGAGCAGTTCTTC CATLLFTSGDSYEQFF TRBV10-1 - TRBJ2-1 TRBD2
TGTGCCAGCACCAAGACAATCTATGGCTACACCTTC CASTKTIYGYTF TRBV5-6 - TRBJ1-2 -
TGTGCCTGGAAACGGGGTGGCTACACCTTC CAWKRGGYTF TRBV30 few TRBJ1-2 -
TGCGCCAGCGGACTAGCGGGAGATATAGATACGCAGTATTTT CASGLAGDIDTQYF TRBV4-1 once TRBJ2-3 TRBD2
TGCGCCAGCAGCCGGAGCGGGGGCCCCGGAGATACGCAGTATTTT CASSRSGGPGDTQYF TRBV5-1 - TRBJ2-3 TRBD2
TGTGCCTGGACGGTAGACAGTGGGGCCTACGAGCAGTACTTC CAWTVDSGAYEQYF TRBV30 - TRBJ2-7 -
TGTGCCAGCAGTCGGGGACAGTCCTACAATGAGCAGTTCTTC CASSRGQSYNEQFF TRBV28 - TRBJ2-1 TRBD1